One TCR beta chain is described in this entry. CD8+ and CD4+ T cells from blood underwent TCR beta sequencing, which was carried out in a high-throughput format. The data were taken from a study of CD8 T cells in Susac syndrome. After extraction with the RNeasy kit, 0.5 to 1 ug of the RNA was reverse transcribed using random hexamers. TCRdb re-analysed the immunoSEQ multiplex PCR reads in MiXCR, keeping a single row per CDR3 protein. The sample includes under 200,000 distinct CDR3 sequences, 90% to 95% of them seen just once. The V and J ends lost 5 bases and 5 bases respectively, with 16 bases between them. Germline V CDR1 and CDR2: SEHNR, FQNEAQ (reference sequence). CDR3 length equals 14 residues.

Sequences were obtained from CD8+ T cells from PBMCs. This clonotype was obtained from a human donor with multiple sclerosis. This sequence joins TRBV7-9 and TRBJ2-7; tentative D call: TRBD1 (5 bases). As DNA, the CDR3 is TGTGCCAGCAGCCCGACAGCGACCCTAGACGAGCAGTACTTC. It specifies CASSPTATLDEQYF.